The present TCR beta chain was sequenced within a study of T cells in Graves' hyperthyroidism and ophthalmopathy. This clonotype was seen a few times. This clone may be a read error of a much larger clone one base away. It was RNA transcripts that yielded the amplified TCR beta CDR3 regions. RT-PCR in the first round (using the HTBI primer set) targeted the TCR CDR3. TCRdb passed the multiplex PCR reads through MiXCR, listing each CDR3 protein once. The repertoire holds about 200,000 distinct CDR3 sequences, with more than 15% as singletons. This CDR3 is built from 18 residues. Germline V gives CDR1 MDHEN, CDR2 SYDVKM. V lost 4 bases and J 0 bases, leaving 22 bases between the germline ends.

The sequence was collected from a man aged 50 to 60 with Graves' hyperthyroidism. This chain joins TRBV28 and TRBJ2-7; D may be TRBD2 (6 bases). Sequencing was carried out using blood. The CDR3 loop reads CASSSLPGGVKSSYEQYF. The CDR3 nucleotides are TGTGCCAGCAGTTCCCTCCCAGGAGGGGTAAAGAGCTCCTACGAGCAGTACTTC.